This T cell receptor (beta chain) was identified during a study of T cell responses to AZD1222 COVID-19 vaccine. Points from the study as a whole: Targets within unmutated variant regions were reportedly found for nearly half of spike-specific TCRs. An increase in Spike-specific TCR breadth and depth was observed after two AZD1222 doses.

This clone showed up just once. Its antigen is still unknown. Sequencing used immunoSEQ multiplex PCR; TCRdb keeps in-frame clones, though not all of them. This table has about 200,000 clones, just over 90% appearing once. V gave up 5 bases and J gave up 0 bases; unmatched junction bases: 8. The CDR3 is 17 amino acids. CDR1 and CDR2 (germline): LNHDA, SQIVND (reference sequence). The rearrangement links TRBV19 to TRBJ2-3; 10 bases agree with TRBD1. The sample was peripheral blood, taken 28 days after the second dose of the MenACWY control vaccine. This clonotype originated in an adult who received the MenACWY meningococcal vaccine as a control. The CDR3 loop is CASSVGTGDPSTDTQYF. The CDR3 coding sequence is TGTGCCAGTAGTGTGGGGACAGGGGATCCTAGCACAGATACGCAGTATTTT.